This record looks at one T cell receptor beta chain sequence and its context. In terms of age and location, participants ranged from about 18 to 89 years and lived in about two dozen US areas. Two negative PCRs, clearance, or symptom resolution had been documented for recovered Cohort 3 donors. In germline, CDR1 is MNHEY, CDR2 SMNVEV (reference sequence). Trimming stripped 6 bases from V and 0 bases from J, with 18 bases between. CDR3 length: 17 residues. In the original analysis: From reference gene primer amplification, estimates of nucleated cell counts were derived. Assay: immunoSEQ multiplex PCR; the TCRdb copy retains only in-frame clones and omits some. Clonal size and the V and J genes are those of that table, whereas D and trimming came from the DNA. The repertoire consists of roughly 300,000 clones, with roughly 90% occurring once and the leading ten covering under 20%. This specimen belongs to a study of blood T cell repertoires in COVID-19.

The sequencing input was PBMCs or T cells enriched from blood (not recorded which). This clonotype was sampled from a woman in her 30s who had recovered from COVID-19. The genes are TRBV27 and TRBJ1-5; D might be TRBD1 (6 bases). CDR3 DNA: TGTGCCAGCAGCCGAGTAGGTGTGGGGGCTAGCAATCAGCCCCAGCATTTT. Protein sequence: CASSRVGVGASNQPQHF.